These T cell receptor beta chains were read from a single sample in a study of T cell responses to AZD1222 COVID-19 vaccine. Libraries were prepared by immunoSEQ multiplex PCR; TCRdb keeps only in-frame clonotypes and omits some of them. The sample holds under 150,000 clones, around 83% seen once. Sequencing used peripheral blood, obtained on day 0 of MenACWY control vaccination. These receptor sequences come from an adult in good health. Both conserved end residues are part of each CDR3. A D gene is named only where the DNA matches it firmly. Clone size appears in some rows only: once, few, many, or a class for an expanded clone.

clone size	D gene	J gene	V gene	CDR3 protein	CDR3 DNA
-	-	TRBJ2-3	TRBV29-1	CSVGGAGWTTDTQYF	TGCAGCGTTGGGGGGGCAGGTTGGACGACAGATACGCAGTATTTT
-	-	TRBJ2-5	TRBV28	CASSSLAETQYF	TGTGCCAGCAGCTCTCTCGCAGAGACCCAGTACTTC
-	-	TRBJ1-1	TRBV5-8	CASSLGAAINTEAFF	TGTGCCAGCAGCTTGGGGGCAGCTATTAACACTGAAGCTTTCTTT
-	-	TRBJ1-4	TRBV5-6	CASSFRRDATNEKLFF	TGTGCCAGCAGCTTTCGGCGAGACGCAACTAATGAAAAACTGTTTTTT
few	TRBD1	TRBJ1-1	TRBV18	CASSPGDSVAFF	TGTGCCAGCTCACCAGGGGACAGTGTAGCTTTCTTT
-	TRBD1	TRBJ2-2	TRBV5-8	CASSWDRHTGELFF	TGTGCCAGCAGCTGGGACAGACACACCGGGGAGCTGTTTTTT
-	-	TRBJ2-3	TRBV7-3	CASSVTGRTDTQYF	TGTGCCAGCAGCGTGACAGGTCGCACAGATACGCAGTATTTT
-	-	TRBJ1-1	TRBV4-1	CASSRTPGTADTEAFF	TGCGCCAGCAGCCGGACCCCCGGGACGGCAGACACTGAAGCTTTCTTT
-	-	TRBJ1-6	TRBV3-1/TRBV3-2	CASSQGQMNSPLHF	TGTGCCAGCAGCCAAGGGCAGATGAATTCACCCCTCCACTTT
-	-	TRBJ1-6	TRBV19	CASSIGMGTNSPLHF	TGTGCCAGTAGTATTGGGATGGGGACCAATTCACCCCTCCACTTT
-	TRBD1	TRBJ1-2	TRBV3-1/TRBV3-2	CASSSTSGTVYGYTF	TGTGCCAGCAGCTCAACTTCCGGGACAGTCTATGGCTACACCTTC
-	-	TRBJ1-1	TRBV4-1	CASSQVSRQNERAFF	TGCGCCAGCAGCCAAGTTTCTCGACAGAATGAGAGAGCTTTCTTT